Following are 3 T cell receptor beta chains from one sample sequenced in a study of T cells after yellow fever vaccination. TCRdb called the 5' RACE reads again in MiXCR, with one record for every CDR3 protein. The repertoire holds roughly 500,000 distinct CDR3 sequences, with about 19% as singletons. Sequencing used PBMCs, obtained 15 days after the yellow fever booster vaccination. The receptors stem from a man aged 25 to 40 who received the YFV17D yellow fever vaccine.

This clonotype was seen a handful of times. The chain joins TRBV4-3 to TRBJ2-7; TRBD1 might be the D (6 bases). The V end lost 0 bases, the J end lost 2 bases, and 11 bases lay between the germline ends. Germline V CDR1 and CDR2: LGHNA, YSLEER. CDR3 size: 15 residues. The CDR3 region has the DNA TGCGCCAGCAGCCAAGACACAGGGCCCCCCTACGAGCAGTACTTC. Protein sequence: CASSQDTGPPYEQYF.

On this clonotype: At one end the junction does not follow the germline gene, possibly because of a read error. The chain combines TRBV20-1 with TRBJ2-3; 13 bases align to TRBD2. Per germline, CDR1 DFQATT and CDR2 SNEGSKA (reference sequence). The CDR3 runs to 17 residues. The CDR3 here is CCASRGLAGRLGDTQYF. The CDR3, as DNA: TGCTGTGCTAGCCGGGGACTAGCGGGAAGATTAGGGGATACGCAGTATTTT.

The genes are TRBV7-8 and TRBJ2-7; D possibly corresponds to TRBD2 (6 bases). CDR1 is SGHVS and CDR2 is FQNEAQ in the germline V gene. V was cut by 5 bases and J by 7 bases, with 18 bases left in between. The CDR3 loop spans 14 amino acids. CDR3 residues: CASSAGRGVREQYF. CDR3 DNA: TGTGCCAGCAGCGCGGGACGAGGAGTACGTGAGCAGTACTTC. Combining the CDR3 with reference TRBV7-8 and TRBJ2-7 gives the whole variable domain GAGVSQSPRYKVAKRGQDVALRCDPISGHVSLFWYQQALGQGPEFLTYFQNEAQLDKSGLPSDRFFAERPEGSVSTLKIQRTQQEDSAVYLCASSAGRGVREQYFGPGTRLTVT.